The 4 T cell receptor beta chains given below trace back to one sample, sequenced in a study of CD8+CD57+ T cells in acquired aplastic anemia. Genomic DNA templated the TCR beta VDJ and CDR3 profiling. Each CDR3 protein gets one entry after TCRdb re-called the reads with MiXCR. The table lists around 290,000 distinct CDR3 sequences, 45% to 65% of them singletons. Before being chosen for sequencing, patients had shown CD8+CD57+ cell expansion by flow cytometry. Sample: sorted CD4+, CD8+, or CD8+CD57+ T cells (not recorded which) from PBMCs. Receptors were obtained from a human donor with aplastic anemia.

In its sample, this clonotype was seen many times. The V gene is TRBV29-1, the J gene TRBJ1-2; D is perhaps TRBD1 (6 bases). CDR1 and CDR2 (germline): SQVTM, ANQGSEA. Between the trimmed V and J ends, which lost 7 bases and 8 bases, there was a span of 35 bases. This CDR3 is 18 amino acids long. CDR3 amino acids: CSAYLGGQSYGAYRGYTF. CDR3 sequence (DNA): TGCAGCGCCTATCTAGGTGGACAGTCCTATGGAGCCTACCGAGGCTACACCTTC.

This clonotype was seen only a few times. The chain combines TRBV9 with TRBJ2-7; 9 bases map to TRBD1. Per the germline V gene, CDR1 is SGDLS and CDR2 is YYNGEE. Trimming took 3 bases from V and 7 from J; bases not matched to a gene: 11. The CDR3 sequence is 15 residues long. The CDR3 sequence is CASSARGQGQMEQYF. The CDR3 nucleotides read TGTGCCAGCAGCGCAAGGGGACAGGGCCAGATGGAGCAGTACTTC.

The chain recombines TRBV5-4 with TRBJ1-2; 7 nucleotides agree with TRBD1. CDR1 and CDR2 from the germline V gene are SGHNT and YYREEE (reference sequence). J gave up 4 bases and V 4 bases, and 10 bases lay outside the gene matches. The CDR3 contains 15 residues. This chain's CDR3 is CASSTPGQQVYGYTF. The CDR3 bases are TGTGCCAGCAGCACCCCGGGACAGCAGGTCTATGGCTACACCTTC.

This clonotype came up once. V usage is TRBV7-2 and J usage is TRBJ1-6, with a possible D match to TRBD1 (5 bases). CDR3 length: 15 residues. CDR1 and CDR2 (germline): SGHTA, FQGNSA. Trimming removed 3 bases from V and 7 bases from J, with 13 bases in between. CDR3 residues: CASSLQGLFNSPLHF. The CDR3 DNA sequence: TGTGCCAGCAGCTTGCAGGGACTGTTCAATTCACCCCTCCACTTT.